Shown below are 27 T cell receptor beta chains from a single sample sequenced in a study of CD8 T cells in Susac syndrome. An input of roughly 0.5 to 1 ug of RNA was subjected to reverse transcription using random hexamers. TCRdb passed the immunoSEQ multiplex PCR reads through MiXCR, listing each CDR3 protein once. The sample contains roughly 190,000 distinct CDR3 sequences, approximately 94% of which appear only once. The specimen was CD4+ T cells from PBMCs. Receptors were obtained from a human donor with Susac syndrome.

The genes are TRBV5-1 and TRBJ1-5; D gene ambiguous. CDR1 SGHRS and CDR2 YFSETQ come from the germline V gene. With 0 bases removed from V and 3 bases from J, the gap between germline ends came to 7 bases. CDR3 size: 14 residues. In DNA form, the CDR3 reads TGCGCCAGCAGCTTGGACAGCACCAATCAGCCCCAGCATTTT. Translation gives CASSLDSTNQPQHF.

This CDR3 reads CASSLVPGRQETQYF. CDR3 sequence (DNA): TGTGCCAGCAGCTTGGTACCAGGGCGGCAAGAGACCCAGTACTTC. J is TRBJ2-5 and V is TRBV5-5; D possibly corresponds to TRBD1 (5 bases). CDR3 size: 15 residues. V dropped 0 bases and J dropped 2 bases, with 11 bases sitting between them. Germline CDR1 is SGHKS and CDR2 is YYEKEE (reference sequence).

The V call is TRBV7-3, the J call TRBJ2-2, with D unresolved. Germline CDR1 is SGHTA and CDR2 is FQGTGA. The germline V and J ends were trimmed by 5 bases and 2 bases, with 9 bases remaining between them. CDR3 length equals 14 residues. The CDR3 protein is CASSLTLNTGELFF. As DNA, the CDR3 is TGTGCCAGCAGCCTTACCCTCAACACCGGGGAGCTGTTTTTT.

The J gene is TRBJ1-5, the V gene TRBV10-3, with 9 positions matching TRBD1. Germline values: CDR1 ENHRY, CDR2 SYGVKD. V was clipped by 2 bases and J by 6 bases; unmatched bases: 5. The CDR3 length is 15 residues. The CDR3 protein is CAISETGGEGQPQHF. The DNA of the CDR3 is TGTGCCATCAGTGAGACAGGGGGCGAGGGTCAGCCCCAGCATTTT.

This clonotype was counted a single time. The chain has TRBV5-1 and TRBJ2-1, with 9 bases aligning to TRBD2. Germline V gene data show CDR1 as SGHRS and CDR2 as YFSETQ. V dropped 0 bases and J dropped 8; count of bases not matched to a gene: 9. There are 16 residues in the CDR3. The CDR3 loop reads CASSLVASGAGDEQFF. The CDR3 bases are TGCGCCAGCAGCTTGGTGGCTAGCGGGGCTGGGGATGAGCAGTTCTTC.

This clonotype was detected a few times. The chain joins TRBV5-4 to TRBJ1-1; D is undetermined. The ends were cut back, 3 bases at V and 1 base at J, with 4 bases in the middle. This CDR3 is 12 amino acids long. Germline values: CDR1 SGHNT, CDR2 YYREEE (reference sequence). The CDR3 here is CASSSQNTEAFF. CDR3 DNA sequence: TGTGCCAGCAGCTCTCAGAACACTGAAGCTTTCTTT.

This chain connects TRBV5-1 to TRBJ2-3; tentatively, D is TRBD1 (5 bases). Trimming stripped 0 bases from V and 2 bases from J, with 7 bases between. CDR1 SGHRS and CDR2 YFSETQ come from the germline V gene. The CDR3 covers 14 residues. For the CDR3, the DNA is TGCGCCAGCAGCTTGGGACAGCTCACAGATACGCAGTATTTT. Protein product: CASSLGQLTDTQYF.

A note on this clonotype: One end of the junction fails to match germline, which may point to a read error. V gene TRBV30 combines with J gene TRBJ1-1, with D possibly being TRBD1 (5 bases). In germline, CDR1 is GTSNPN, CDR2 SVGIG (reference sequence). The CDR3 totals 13 residues. CDR3 amino acids: CAWGVGGANEAFF. Here the CDR3 DNA reads TGTGCCTGGGGTGTAGGCGGGGCGAATGAAGCTTTCTTT.

This clonotype was picked up one time. This chain uses TRBV30 with TRBJ1-4, with D uncertain. V dropped 5 bases and J dropped 8 bases, with 18 bases sitting between them. CDR1 is GTSNPN and CDR2 is SVGIG in the germline V gene (reference sequence). This CDR3 is 14 amino acids long. DNA of the CDR3: TGTGCCTGGGGGGTCGAGGAGTACGCGGAAAAACTGTTTTTT. Protein product: CAWGVEEYAEKLFF. Supplemented by reference TRBV30 and TRBJ1-4, the full variable domain reads SQTIHQWPATLVQPVGSPLSLECTVEGTSNPNLYWYRQAAGRGLQLLFYSVGIGQISSEVPQNLSASRPQDRQFILSSKKLLLSDSGFYLCAWGVEEYAEKLFFGSGTQLSVL.

The CDR3 protein is CASSLGQGVGNTEAFF. In DNA, the CDR3 is TGTGCCAGCAGCTTGGGACAGGGAGTAGGGAACACTGAAGCTTTCTTT. The chain carries TRBV7-9 and TRBJ1-1; 9 nucleotides match TRBD1. The CDR3 covers 16 residues. V gave up 3 bases and J gave up 1 base; unmatched junction bases: 6. Germline-derived CDR1 and CDR2 are SEHNR and FQNEAQ (reference sequence).

V usage is TRBV24-1 and J usage is TRBJ1-5; D not resolved. V lost 2 bases and J 3 bases, leaving 7 bases between the germline ends. Per germline, CDR1 KGHDR and CDR2 SFDVKD. The CDR3 has 14 residues. The chain's CDR3 is CATSDWTANQPQHF. For the CDR3, the DNA is TGTGCCACCAGTGATTGGACGGCCAATCAGCCCCAGCATTTT.

The chain employs TRBV19 and TRBJ1-5; TRBD1 is a possible D gene (5 bases). The V end was cut by 6 bases, the J end by 3 bases, with 9 bases between. The CDR3 is made up of 13 amino acids. Germline loops: CDR1 LNHDA, CDR2 SQIVND (reference sequence). Here the CDR3 DNA reads TGTGCCAGTAGGCTGACAGTCAATCAGCCCCAGCATTTT. Its translation: CASRLTVNQPQHF.

Only one count was recorded for this clonotype. The genes are TRBV5-4 and TRBJ2-1, with TRBD1 matching over 10 bases. The CDR3 runs 15 residues. Trimming at V came to 3 bases and at J to 5 bases, leaving 5 bases not matched to a gene. The germline CDR1 and CDR2 sequences are SGHNT and YYREEE (reference sequence). The CDR3 DNA reads as TGTGCCAGCAGCTCTCGGGACAGGGGAAACAATGAGCAGTTCTTC. This codes for CASSSRDRGNNEQFF. The full variable domain, in which reference TRBV5-4 and TRBJ2-1 provide the parts outside the CDR3, is ETGVTQSPTHLIKTRGQQVTLRCSSQSGHNTVSWYQQALGQGPQFIFQYYREEENGRGNFPPRFSGLQFPNYSSELNVNALELDDSALYLCASSSRDRGNNEQFFGPGTRLTVL.

V usage is TRBV3-1 and J usage is TRBJ2-3; the D call may be TRBD1 or TRBD2 (5 bases each). CDR3 length equals 15 residues. Germline-derived CDR1 and CDR2 are LGHDT and YNNKEL (reference sequence). Trimming removed 0 bases at V and 0 bases at J, with 7 bases between. The DNA of the CDR3 is TGTGCCAGCAGCCAAGACGGGGCTAGCACAGATACGCAGTATTTT. Protein sequence: CASSQDGASTDTQYF.

This clonotype was counted a single time. V usage is TRBV5-6 and J usage is TRBJ1-1; the D gene is possibly TRBD1 (5 bases). The CDR3 covers 12 residues. The germline CDR1 and CDR2 sequences are SGHDT and YYEEEE. Trimming shortened V by 4 bases and J by 11 bases, and 15 bases separated the two germline ends. The CDR3 DNA reads as TGTGCCAGCAGCGGGGGGTTCGAGGAGGCTTTCTTT. It encodes CASSGGFEEAFF.

This clonotype was recorded only once. The gene calls are TRBV7-2 and TRBJ2-3; the D is unclear. This CDR3 is built from 13 residues. CDR1 is SGHTA and CDR2 is FQGNSA in the germline V gene. With 5 bases removed from V and 3 bases from J, the gap between germline ends came to 9 bases. The DNA for the CDR3 is TGTGCCAGCAGCCCGACACCGACAGATACGCAGTATTTT. The encoded protein is CASSPTPTDTQYF.

The chain has TRBV20-1 and TRBJ2-1; the D call may be TRBD1 or TRBD2 (5 bases each). Trimming stripped 4 bases from V and 10 bases from J, with 17 bases between. Germline CDR1 DFQATT, CDR2 SNEGSKA (reference sequence). This CDR3 comprises 13 residues. The CDR3 spells CSATGTQTGEQFF. CDR3 DNA sequence: TGCAGTGCTACCGGGACCCAAACCGGGGAGCAGTTCTTC.

The V and J genes are TRBV5-1 and TRBJ2-1, with D maybe TRBD1 (5 bases). Between the trimmed V and J ends, which lost 0 bases and 4 bases, there was a span of 14 bases. The CDR3 consists of 16 residues. Germline CDR1 is SGHRS and CDR2 is YFSETQ. In DNA form, the CDR3 reads TGCGCCAGCAGCTTGGGTGGGGCGACCAGATACAATGAGCAGTTCTTC. It encodes CASSLGGATRYNEQFF.

This rearrangement joins TRBV7-9 to TRBJ2-7; a possible D gene is TRBD1 (5 bases). The CDR3 length is 13 residues. CDR1 is SEHNR, CDR2 FQNEAQ, per germline (reference sequence). Between the trimmed V and J ends, which lost 5 bases and 9 bases, there was a span of 17 bases. CDR3 DNA: TGTGCCAGCAGCCCAGGGCCAACCTCATGGCAGTACTTC. Amino acids: CASSPGPTSWQYF.

The table lists this clonotype with a count of one. V usage is TRBV27 and J usage is TRBJ2-7; the D gene is possibly TRBD1 (6 bases). The V gene lost 6 bases and the J gene lost 0 bases, with 12 bases spanning the gap. Germline-derived CDR1 and CDR2 are MNHEY and SMNVEV (reference sequence). CDR3 length: 14 amino acids. In nucleotides, the CDR3 is TGTGCCAGCAGCAGGACAGTTCTCTCCTACGAGCAGTACTTC. Protein product: CASSRTVLSYEQYF.

The chain combines TRBV9 with TRBJ2-3; D is unclear. Germline V gives CDR1 SGDLS, CDR2 YYNGEE. The CDR3 runs 13 residues. V was trimmed by 0 bases and J by 5 bases, leaving 7 bases between them. CDR3 loop: CASSVVPRDTQYF. In nucleotides, the CDR3 is TGTGCCAGCAGCGTAGTCCCCCGAGATACGCAGTATTTT.

This chain joins TRBV20-1 and TRBJ1-3; the match to TRBD1 covers 8 bases. The CDR3 loop spans 16 amino acids. V lost 5 bases and J lost 3; bases outside the gene matches: 12. The germline V gene has CDR1 DFQATT and CDR2 SNEGSKA (reference sequence). The CDR3 loop reads CSAGTAGGASGNTIYF. The CDR3 DNA reads TGCAGTGCTGGGACCGCAGGGGGCGCGAGTGGAAACACCATATATTTT.

This clonotype was observed a few times. The genes are TRBV2 and TRBJ2-2; no clear D gene. Between the trimmed V and J ends, which lost 5 bases and 3 bases, there was a span of 1 base. The CDR3 runs 11 residues. Germline values: CDR1 SNHLY, CDR2 FYNNEI. DNA of the CDR3: TGTGCCAGCAGTTACACCGGGGAGCTGTTTTTT. Its translation is CASSYTGELFF.

The rearrangement joins TRBV5-1 to TRBJ2-7, with 7 bases fitting TRBD1. Germline values: CDR1 SGHRS, CDR2 YFSETQ. V trimming: 4 bases; J trimming: 5 bases; junction bases outside the gene matches: 3. CDR3 length: 12 residues. CDR3 sequence reads: CASSRQGDEQYF. As DNA, the CDR3 is TGCGCCAGCAGCCGACAGGGAGACGAGCAGTACTTC.

The genes are TRBV5-1 and TRBJ2-7, with no clear D. This CDR3 is 14 amino acids long. Deletions cut 4 bases from V and 2 bases from J, with 13 bases between. Germline V gene data show CDR1 as SGHRS and CDR2 as YFSETQ. The CDR3 region is CASSRSSGTYEQYF. The CDR3 bases are TGCGCCAGCAGCCGGAGTAGTGGGACCTACGAGCAGTACTTC.

The table lists this clonotype with a count of one. The genes are TRBV7-2 and TRBJ1-4; weak D call: TRBD1 (5 bases). The ends were cut back, 6 bases at V and 8 bases at J, with 19 bases in the middle. Germline CDR1 and CDR2: SGHTA and FQGNSA. The CDR3 loop spans 15 amino acids. The CDR3 reads CASRTMGGLGEKLFF. CDR3 bases: TGTGCCAGCAGGACTATGGGGGGTCTGGGAGAAAAACTGTTTTTT.

This rearrangement joins TRBV30 to TRBJ2-1; 9 nucleotides align to TRBD2. The germline CDR1 and CDR2 sequences are GTSNPN and SVGIG (reference sequence). J gave up 7 bases and V 2 bases, and 6 bases lay outside the gene matches. CDR3 length: 14 residues. The CDR3 protein is CAWSRASGVNEQFF. As DNA, the CDR3 is TGTGCCTGGAGTCGTGCTAGCGGGGTTAATGAGCAGTTCTTC.